The entry below describes one T cell receptor beta chain. This CDR3 region has 13 residues. Germline CDR1 is SGHTA and CDR2 is FQGTGA. TCRdb re-called the 5' RACE reads and catalogs CDR3 proteins one per entry, DNA excluded. The listing records about 400,000 distinct CDR3 sequences. The data derive from a study of T cells expressing NK-cell markers. Study background: One of the eight sequenced donors was seronegative, whereas the other seven were HCMV-seropositive.

The material sequenced was blood T cells: a sorted CD56 or NKG2C T cell subset, CD4+ or CD8+ T cells, or bulk PBMC T cells (not recorded which). The sequence came from a woman aged 45-60 years in good health. The chain couples TRBV7-3 to TRBJ1-1; no DNA is available, so the TRBD1 call from TCRdb remains unchecked. The CDR3 spells CASSLTPQGEAFF.